These 8 T cell receptor beta chains were sequenced from one sample in a study of T cells in Graves' hyperthyroidism and ophthalmopathy. TCR beta CDR3 regions were amplified from RNA transcripts. A first-round RT-PCR of the TCR CDR3 used the HTBI primer set. TCRdb re-analysed the multiplex PCR reads in MiXCR, keeping a single row per CDR3 protein. The profile shows 450,000 to 500,000 distinct CDR3 sequences, 22% of them singletons. Source material: blood. The receptors were sampled from a woman between 65 and 79 years old with Graves' ophthalmopathy.

The chain couples TRBV25-1 to TRBJ1-4, with D possibly being TRBD1 (5 bases). Trimming took 6 bases from V and 8 from J, leaving 16 bases between them. From germline, CDR1 is MGHDK and CDR2 SYGVNS. CDR3 length: 14 residues. CDR3 DNA sequence: TGTGCCAGCAGGTCCGTAGGGGAGGAGGAAAAACTGTTTTTT. Residues: CASRSVGEEEKLFF.

There are many counts of this clonotype. The gene calls are TRBV28 and TRBJ2-7, with a possible D match to TRBD1 (6 bases). Trimming took off 6 bases at V and 6 bases at J, with 18 bases between the two ends. The CDR3 consists of 14 residues. Per the germline V gene, CDR1 is MDHEN and CDR2 is SYDVKM. CDR3 protein: CASSPGQVPLEQYF. The CDR3 DNA reads TGTGCCAGCAGCCCGGGACAAGTCCCTCTCGAGCAGTACTTC.

This clonotype was seen only a few times. The rearrangement uses TRBV5-1 and TRBJ1-4; 11 positions agree with TRBD1. CDR3 length: 15 residues. Trimming cost V 4 bases and J 7 bases; bases outside gene matches: 6. Germline V lookup: CDR1 SGHRS, CDR2 YFSETQ. CDR3 in DNA: TGCGCCAGCAGCATCGGACAGGGGGCCGGTGAAAAACTGTTTTTT. This sequence encodes CASSIGQGAGEKLFF.

This chain connects TRBV5-1 to TRBJ1-5; D not resolved. The CDR3 has 16 residues. V lost 0 bases to trimming and J lost 0 bases, with 10 bases between them. CDR1 is SGHRS and CDR2 is YFSETQ in the germline V gene. CDR3 region: CASSLDGPNSNQPQHF. CDR3 DNA: TGCGCCAGCAGCTTGGACGGGCCGAATAGCAATCAGCCCCAGCATTTT.

This clonotype was counted only a few times. This chain joins TRBV6-2 or TRBV6-3 and TRBJ2-1; D perhaps matches TRBD2 (6 bases). V was clipped by 4 bases and J by 6 bases, with 22 bases between them. The V gene's germline CDR1 is MNHEY and CDR2 SVGEGT. There are 17 residues in the CDR3. CDR3 sequence (DNA): TGTGCCAGCAGTTTCACCGCCGGGACTCTACCTCTCAATGAGCAGTTCTTC. Protein: CASSFTAGTLPLNEQFF.

This clonotype was detected a few times. The chain uses TRBV5-5 and TRBJ1-2; tentative D call: TRBD1 (5 bases). Germline CDR1 is SGHKS and CDR2 is YYEKEE (reference sequence). V was shortened by 0 bases and J by 4 bases, with 13 bases between the two germline ends. The CDR3 totals 15 residues. Here the CDR3 reads CASSLAQGVGYGYTF. CDR3 in DNA: TGTGCCAGCAGCTTGGCTCAGGGAGTGGGCTATGGCTACACCTTC.

At least ten counts were recorded for this clonotype. CDR3 loop: CASSLWSYNEQFF. The CDR3 coding sequence is TGTGCCAGCAGCTTGTGGTCCTACAATGAGCAGTTCTTC. V and J are TRBV7-2 and TRBJ2-1; D not resolved. The CDR3 totals 13 residues. Trimming shortened V by 3 bases and J by 1 base, and 4 bases separated the two germline ends. Germline V lookup: CDR1 SGHTA, CDR2 FQGNSA.

This clonotype appeared a few times. V gene TRBV6-1 combines with J gene TRBJ1-2; D might be TRBD1 (6 bases). The CDR3 runs 13 residues. Looked up from germline, CDR1 is MNHNS and CDR2 is SASEGT. V lost 6 bases and J 6 bases, leaving 14 bases between the germline ends. The CDR3 DNA follows: TGTGCCAGCAGCCTAACAGGGATGGATGGCTACACCTTC. The encoded protein is CASSLTGMDGYTF.